Listed below are T cell receptor beta chains from one sample, sequenced in a study of blood T cell repertoires in COVID-19. Profiling relied on immunoSEQ multiplex PCR, and the TCRdb table lists in-frame clones only, not all of them. In the table there are about 190,000 clones, about 77% of which are singletons. Sample: peripheral blood. These receptors were taken from a woman older than 75 with active or convalescent COVID-19. Each CDR3 is given with its conserved first and last residue. Size values are once, few and many counts, or a class for expanded clones, and some rows have none.

v_call	clone_size	j_call	cdr3_aa
TRBV5-4	-	TRBJ1-1	CASSLDSLNTEAFF
TRBV30	-	TRBJ2-7	CACHRDSTYEQYF
TRBV9	-	TRBJ2-3	CASSVVDSGATQYF
TRBV7-9	-	TRBJ1-1	CASSSGVGLNTEAFF
TRBV2	-	TRBJ2-7	CASSEGGGGIGYEQYF
TRBV5-6	-	TRBJ2-7	CASSLIRTSGSGEQYF
TRBV6-1	-	TRBJ2-1	CASILDRNSYNEQFF
TRBV11-3	-	TRBJ2-1	CASSPDRQAGNEQFF
TRBV19	-	TRBJ2-5	CASSIGQQETQYF
TRBV28	-	TRBJ1-1	CASPGMEGGGNTEAFF
TRBV9	-	TRBJ1-3	CASSVGASNSGNTIYF
TRBV19	-	TRBJ1-4	CASSIMGEKLFF
TRBV7-9	-	TRBJ2-3	CASSTAPAGGTDTQYF
TRBV7-2	-	TRBJ2-1	CASSKGGPGSYNEQFF
TRBV28	-	TRBJ1-5	CASSSTDRVSKPQHF
TRBV7-9	-	TRBJ1-1	CASDAPDGQLNTEAFF
TRBV9	-	TRBJ2-7	CASSVGIGTAYEQYF
TRBV19	-	TRBJ2-1	CASQASGARVKGGQFF
TRBV28	-	TRBJ1-2	CASRPTGGNNYGYTF
TRBV21-1	once	TRBJ1-5	CASSKDRGRQPQHF
TRBV5-4	once	TRBJ1-1	CASSGNRVGTEAFF
TRBV4-1	-	TRBJ1-2	CASSQVAVGGYGYTF
TRBV11-2	-	TRBJ1-1	CASSGRGRAVRLNTEAFF
TRBV7-9	few	TRBJ1-4	CASSLRQGSFEKLFF
TRBV11-3	-	TRBJ2-5	CASSLEGGGAGLQETQYF
TRBV5-1	-	TRBJ2-7	CASSTGPGQTYEQYF
TRBV6-1	-	TRBJ2-4	CASSEWPRLAGGQSKNIQYF
TRBV4-1	-	TRBJ1-2	CASSHTGRGGQGANGYTF
TRBV28	-	TRBJ2-4	CASRGGLARNIQYF
TRBV19	-	TRBJ2-7	CASSLRDRAYEQYF
TRBV7-9	few	TRBJ2-4	CASSSDPVNIQYF
TRBV27	-	TRBJ1-4	CASSLRRNEKLFF
TRBV19	-	TRBJ1-2	CASSQRHGQVRGYTF
TRBV30	-	TRBJ2-7	CAWGNPGQGFYEQYF
TRBV5-5	-	TRBJ2-5	CASSYRGQETQYF
TRBV5-1	-	TRBJ2-1	CASSTELAGGPNEQFF
TRBV20-1	once	TRBJ1-2	CSARAVFGYTF
TRBV28	-	TRBJ1-1	CASSLTGDTEAFF
TRBV11-2	-	TRBJ2-1	CASSQGVFGWHNEQFF
TRBV3-1/TRBV3-2	-	TRBJ2-1	CASSQGAGHLYNEQFF
TRBV28	-	TRBJ1-5	CASSFSGQGASFKPQHF
TRBV27	-	TRBJ2-7	CASRSRVPGSGQYF
TRBV10-3	once	TRBJ2-1	CAISALASFANEQFF
TRBV6-5	few	TRBJ1-6	CASSYSQGASSPLHF
TRBV7-9	-	TRBJ2-2	CASSPPGGELFF
TRBV4-3	-	TRBJ2-1	CASSQDSGRNEQFF
TRBV3-1/TRBV3-2	few	TRBJ1-2	CASSQVDRDHGYTF
TRBV5-6	-	TRBJ2-4	CASNPTGEYGIQYF